These 5 T cell receptor beta chains share one sample of origin, sequenced in a study of CD8 T cells in Susac syndrome. RNA totalling about 0.5 to 1 ug underwent reverse transcription with random hexamers. A single record per CDR3 protein comes from TCRdb applying MiXCR to the immunoSEQ multiplex PCR reads. The repertoire includes roughly 150,000 distinct CDR3 sequences, about 93% of them detected once, and about 0.14% sits in the top ten. Sequenced: CD4+ T cells from PBMCs. The source is a human donor in good health.

This chain connects TRBV7-9 to TRBJ1-1; D unclear. V gave up 1 base and J gave up 11 bases, with 17 bases separating them. CDR3 size: 14 residues. Per germline, CDR1 SEHNR and CDR2 FQNEAQ (reference sequence). CDR3 in DNA: TGTGCCAGCAGCTTAGACCCTCCAGGTACCAGGGCTTTCTTT. Protein product: CASSLDPPGTRAFF.

The chain uses TRBV20-1 and TRBJ1-5; D is perhaps TRBD1 (5 bases). The CDR3 has 11 residues. Trimming took off 4 bases at V and 9 bases at J, with 10 bases between the two ends. CDR1 is DFQATT, CDR2 SNEGSKA, per germline (reference sequence). The CDR3 loop is CSATGCRPQHF. As DNA, the CDR3 is TGCAGTGCTACAGGGTGTCGGCCCCAGCATTTT.

This rearrangement joins TRBV14 to TRBJ2-1, with a possible D match to TRBD2 (5 bases). The V end lost 1 base, the J end lost 9 bases, and 13 bases lay between the germline ends. CDR1 SGHDN and CDR2 FVKESK come from the germline V gene. The CDR3 covers 14 residues. The CDR3 DNA is TGTGCCAGCAGCCAAGTCCTAGCCAGGAGTGAGCAGTTCTTC. It codes for CASSQVLARSEQFF.

The rearrangement links TRBV7-9 to TRBJ1-1, with 7 nucleotides matching TRBD1. Germline V gives CDR1 SEHNR, CDR2 FQNEAQ (reference sequence). The CDR3 consists of 15 residues. J gave up 3 bases and V 5 bases, and 9 bases lay outside the gene matches. CDR3 region: CASSRQGGLDTEAFF. For the CDR3, the DNA is TGTGCCAGCAGCCGACAGGGAGGGCTGGACACTGAAGCTTTCTTT.

V and J are TRBV15 and TRBJ2-6; D possibly matches TRBD1 or TRBD2 (5 bases each). The germline V and J ends were trimmed by 6 bases and 2 bases, with 11 bases remaining between them. From germline, CDR1 is LNHNV and CDR2 YYDKDF (reference sequence). CDR3 size: 15 residues. The CDR3 loop reads CATRTRDPGANVLTF. As DNA, the CDR3 is TGTGCCACCAGAACTAGGGACCCTGGGGCCAACGTCCTGACTTTC. Together with reference TRBV15 and TRBJ2-6, the CDR3 gives the full variable domain: DAMVIQNPRYQVTQFGKPVTLSCSQTLNHNVMYWYQQKSSQAPKLLFHYYDKDFNNEADTPDNFQSRRPNTSFCFLDIRSPGLGDTAMYLCATRTRDPGANVLTFGAGSRLTVL.